This TCR beta chain was documented in a study of blood T cell repertoires in COVID-19. At the level of the study: Acute-phase and convalescent COVID-19 samples originated in the United States, Italy and Spain. The cDNA or gDNA used as material had been derived from T cells, B-cell-depleted T cells, or PBMCs.

The authors' processing: For nucleated cells, counts were estimated from reference gene primer amplification. Some clones are missing from TCRdb's copy, which holds only in-frame ones; the method was immunoSEQ multiplex PCR. The D gene and trimming were derived from the DNA, and the V and J assignments and clone size from that table. Of 200,000 to 250,000 clones listed, approximately 80% are singletons. The sequenced sample consisted of peripheral blood. This receptor was obtained from a woman aged 45-59 years with acute or convalescent COVID-19.

The CDR3 DNA reads TGTGCCAGCAGGGGGACAGGGCCCACTGAAGCTTTCTTT. Protein sequence: CASRGTGPTEAFF. The chain uses TRBV2 and TRBJ1-1, with 9 bases identical to TRBD1. V trimming: 6 bases; J trimming: 4 bases; junction bases outside the gene matches: 3. The CDR3 covers 13 residues. Germline V gene data show CDR1 as SNHLY and CDR2 as FYNNEI.